The text below deals with one T cell receptor (beta chain). The data stem from a study of identical twins. TCRdb re-analysed the 5' RACE reads in MiXCR, keeping a single row per CDR3 protein. The sample records about 920,000 distinct CDR3 sequences, more than 9% being singletons. This CDR3 spans 12 amino acids. Trimming stripped 6 bases from V and 13 bases from J, with 18 bases between. The same data also contributed to another study, on yellow fever vaccine responses in identical twins.

Sequenced input: PBMCs. The sequence was collected from a woman aged 18-29 years in good health. The chain employs TRBV12-3 or TRBV12-4 and TRBJ1-1; D call uncertain. This CDR3 reads CASSMWRDRVFF. The CDR3 DNA reads as TGTGCCAGCAGCATGTGGAGGGATAGGGTTTTCTTT.